This T cell receptor (beta chain) was captured in a study of blood T cell repertoires in COVID-19. The assay was immunoSEQ multiplex PCR, and TCRdb's table has in-frame clones only and misses some. Of under 150,000 clones detected, about four fifths appear once; the ten largest clones hold about 1.5%. The CDR3 loop spans 15 amino acids. The V gene's germline CDR1 is SEHNR and CDR2 FQNEAQ (reference sequence). Deletions cut 5 bases from V and 0 bases from J, with 10 bases between. The genes are TRBV7-9 and TRBJ2-2, with D maybe TRBD1 (5 bases). The specimen was peripheral blood. The origin of this receptor is a man aged 55 to 70 with acute or convalescent COVID-19. This CDR3 is CASSRRTTNTGELFF. The DNA for the CDR3 is TGTGCCAGCAGCCGCCGGACAACGAACACCGGGGAGCTGTTTTTT.